The 3 T cell receptor beta chains below come from one sample, sequenced in a study of blood T cells in healthy people across ages. Combining a sample-barcoded 5' primer with a J-beta primer mix, a second PCR ran for roughly 7 to 12 cycles. TCRdb called the 5' RACE reads again in MiXCR, with one record for every CDR3 protein. This sample carries 850,000 to 950,000 distinct CDR3 sequences, around 30% of them seen once, and the ten largest clones take 17%. The material sequenced was blood. The receptors stem from a woman aged 80 or over in good health.

This clonotype showed up just a few times. This rearrangement joins TRBV7-9 to TRBJ2-1; the D gene is possibly TRBD1 (6 bases). Germline V gives CDR1 SEHNR, CDR2 FQNEAQ (reference sequence). V lost 1 base to trimming and J lost 12 bases, with 13 bases between them. The CDR3 has 13 amino acids. CDR3 DNA: TGTGCCAGCAGCTTAGAGGGGGTCGGTGGGCAGTTCTTC. Encoded protein: CASSLEGVGGQFF.

This clonotype showed up many times. J is TRBJ2-5 and V is TRBV7-9; D gene unclear. CDR3 size: 14 residues. CDR1 is SEHNR and CDR2 is FQNEAQ in the germline V gene (reference sequence). V was trimmed by 4 bases and J by 2 bases, leaving 11 bases between them. CDR3 amino acids: CASSSSGYQETQYF. The CDR3 DNA follows: TGTGCCAGCAGCTCTTCCGGGTATCAAGAGACCCAGTACTTC. The full variable domain, its missing parts supplied by reference TRBV7-9 and TRBJ2-5, is DTGVSQNPRHKITKRGQNVTFRCDPISEHNRLYWYRQTLGQGPEFLTYFQNEAQLEKSRLLSDRFSAERPKGSFSTLEIQRTEQGDSAMYLCASSSSGYQETQYFGPGTRLLVL.

This clonotype turned up a few times. The CDR3 DNA is TGTGCCAGCAGTCCGGATTTAGCGGTTATTGGGAATGAGCAGTACTTC. Translated, it gives CASSPDLAVIGNEQYF. This chain joins TRBV6-5 and TRBJ2-5; D may be TRBD2 (6 bases). Germline lookup yields CDR1 MNHEY and CDR2 SVGAGI. With 5 bases removed from V and 11 bases from J, the gap between germline ends came to 27 bases. The CDR3 is 16 amino acids.